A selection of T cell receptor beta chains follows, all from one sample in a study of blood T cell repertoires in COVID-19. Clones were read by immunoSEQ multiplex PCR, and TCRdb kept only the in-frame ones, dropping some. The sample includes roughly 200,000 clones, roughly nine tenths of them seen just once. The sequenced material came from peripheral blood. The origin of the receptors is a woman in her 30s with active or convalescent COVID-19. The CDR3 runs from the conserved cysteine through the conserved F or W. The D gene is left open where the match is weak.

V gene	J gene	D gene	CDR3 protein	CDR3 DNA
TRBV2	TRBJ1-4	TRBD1	CASRQGAGEEKLFF	TGTGCCAGCAGGCAGGGGGCAGGGGAAGAAAAACTGTTTTTT
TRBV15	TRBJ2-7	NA	CATSKGDEQYF	TGTGCCACCAGCAAAGGAGACGAGCAGTACTTC
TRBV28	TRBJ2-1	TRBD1	CASKDRGYNEQFF	TGTGCCAGCAAGGACAGGGGTTACAATGAGCAGTTCTTC
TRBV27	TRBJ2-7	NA	CASSPLGLVYEQYF	TGTGCCAGCAGTCCTCTTGGACTGGTCTACGAGCAGTACTTC
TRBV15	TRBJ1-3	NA	CATSPEGVSGNTIYF	TGTGCCACCAGCCCCGAAGGGGTCTCTGGAAACACCATATATTTT
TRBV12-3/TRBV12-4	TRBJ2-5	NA	CASSSSWETQYF	TGTGCCAGCAGTTCGAGCTGGGAGACCCAGTACTTC
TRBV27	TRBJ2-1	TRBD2	CASSYRGDEQFF	TGTGCCAGCAGTTACCGGGGGGATGAGCAGTTCTTC
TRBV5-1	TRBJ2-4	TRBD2	CASSLAPSGSKKNIQYF	TGCGCCAGCAGCTTGGCCCCTAGCGGGAGTAAAAAAAACATTCAGTACTTC
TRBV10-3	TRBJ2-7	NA	CAHGSKIYEQYF	TGTGCACATGGCTCAAAAATCTACGAGCAGTACTTC
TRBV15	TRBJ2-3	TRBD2	CATSSRELAVWDTQYF	TGTGCCACCAGCAGTAGAGAACTAGCGGTGTGGGATACGCAGTATTTT
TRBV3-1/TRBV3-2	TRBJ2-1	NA	CASSHQTPMGARFF	TGTGCCAGCAGCCACCAAACCCCAATGGGGGCGCGGTTCTTC
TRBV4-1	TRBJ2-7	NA	CASSQELAWEQYF	TGCGCCAGCAGCCAAGAGTTAGCATGGGAGCAGTACTTC
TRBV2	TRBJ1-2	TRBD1	CASRGDRGTTNYGYTF	TGTGCCAGCAGGGGGGACAGGGGGACCACTAACTATGGCTACACCTTC
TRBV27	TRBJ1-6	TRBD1	CASSLTKGQYNSPLHF	TGTGCCAGCAGTTTAACTAAGGGACAGTATAATTCACCCCTCCACTTT
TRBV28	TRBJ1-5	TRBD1	CASSLTGGFQPQHF	TGTGCCAGCAGTCTCACAGGGGGCTTTCAGCCCCAGCATTTT
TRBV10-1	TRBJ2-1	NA	CASSPQGYNEQFF	TGCGCCAGCAGTCCGCAGGGCTACAATGAGCAGTTCTTC
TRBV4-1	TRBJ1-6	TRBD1	CASSQGQQGWNSPLHF	TGCGCCAGCAGCCAAGGTCAACAGGGGTGGAATTCACCCCTCCACTTT
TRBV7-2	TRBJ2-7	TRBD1	CASSGTVPYEQYF	TGTGCCAGCAGCGGGACAGTTCCCTACGAGCAGTACTTC
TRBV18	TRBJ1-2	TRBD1	CASSVGQGDGGYTF	TGTGCCAGCTCGGTCGGACAGGGAGACGGTGGCTACACCTTC
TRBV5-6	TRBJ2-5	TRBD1	CASSPVGQVQETQYF	TGTGCCAGCAGCCCGGTAGGACAGGTACAAGAGACCCAGTACTTC